This T cell receptor (beta chain) was identified during a study of monozygotic twins with inflammatory bowel disease. After re-calling the 5' RACE reads, TCRdb lists one entry per CDR3 protein, DNA absent. The data include 350,000 to 400,000 distinct CDR3 sequences; the top ten clones carry 2% to 3%. This CDR3 comprises 14 residues. From germline, CDR1 is SGHAT and CDR2 FQNNGV. What was sequenced was blood. This chain links TRBV11-2 with TRBJ2-7; TCRdb proposes TRBD1, but this gene call is untestable without DNA. The clonotype was recovered from a human donor with ulcerative colitis or Crohn's disease, or a healthy co-twin of an affected twin (not recorded which). CDR3 protein: CASRPYTGAYEQYF.